This TCR beta chain comes out of a study of identical twins. MiXCR was run by TCRdb on the 5' RACE reads, yielding one entry per CDR3 protein. Here the sample spans 130,000 to 150,000 distinct CDR3 sequences, roughly 3.5% being singletons. Germline V gene sequence: CDR1 DFQATT, CDR2 SNEGSKA (reference sequence). The CDR3 is made up of 13 amino acids. V was shortened by 7 bases and J by 4 bases, with 15 bases between the two germline ends. This receptor was obtained from a man aged 18-30 years in good health. Sequencing was done on a sample of memory T cells sorted from blood. V usage is TRBV20-1 and J usage is TRBJ2-3; D may be TRBD2 (6 bases). CDR3 sequence: CSGGRTGADTQYF. The CDR3 DNA is TGCAGTGGGGGGAGGACCGGGGCAGATACGCAGTATTTT.